The TCR beta chain described here comes from a study of identical twins. The study, taken as a whole, reports: Those out-of-frame alpha sequences shared by twins showed an excess of low generation probability. The authors drew conclusions from cross-sectional statistical analysis rather than following the same donors. Within cord blood, abundant beta clonotypes carried fewer insertions, but memory repertoires showed no such trend. There is a chance that invariant MAIT and iNKT cells partially muddied zero-insertion analyses.

TCRdb analysed the 5' RACE reads with MiXCR anew, one entry per CDR3 protein. The sample records 450,000 or so distinct CDR3 sequences, 14% being singletons. Concerning this clonotype itself: What it recognizes is unknown.

Trimming cost V 11 bases and J 0 bases, with 6 bases left between them. CDR3 size: 11 residues. These records were also assigned to another study, of yellow fever vaccine responses in identical twins.

The genes are TRBV23-1 and TRBJ2-3; D is unresolved. TRBV23-1 is known as an ORF, though its function is uncertain. The receptor was derived from a woman under 30 in good health. The sample comprised CD4+ T cells sorted from blood. CDR3 residues: CAGRSTDTQYF. As DNA, the CDR3 is TGCGCCGGCCGGAGCACAGATACGCAGTATTTT.